These 18 T cell receptor beta chains share one sample of origin, sequenced in a study of shared T cell receptors in the human thymus (dated by TCRdb to 2020 to 2023). The library relied on the immunoSEQ multiplex PCR assay. Held by TCRdb, this immuneACCESS table contains in-frame sequences only and omits some clones. Under half of the omission traces to an unresolved V gene where checked; the cause of the rest is unknown. This sample comprises about 610,000 clones, over 75% of them detected only once. About 0.01% of the sample is held by the ten biggest clonotypes. This sample also belongs to another study, concerning human thymus T cells.

The sample was thymocytes. These TCRs come from a boy under three years old with a congenital heart defect. Donor details come from another sample of the same person, matched by shared clones.

The chain has TRBV5-1 and TRBJ2-1; D possibly corresponds to TRBD2 (6 bases). Trimming shortened V by 4 bases and J by 0 bases, and 14 bases separated the two germline ends. The germline gives CDR1 SGHRS, CDR2 YFSETQ. The CDR3 length is 16 residues. For the CDR3, the DNA is TGCGCCAGCAGCCCCCCCGGTAGCGGCTCCTACAATGAGCAGTTCTTC. Protein product: CASSPPGSGSYNEQFF.

V usage is TRBV27 and J usage is TRBJ1-3; TRBD1 agrees at 9 bases. The CDR3 has 17 amino acids. The germline gives CDR1 MNHEY, CDR2 SMNVEV (reference sequence). J was trimmed by 4 bases and V by 5 bases; bases with no gene match: 12. The CDR3 loop reads CASSHRSGTGPGNTIYF. As DNA, the CDR3 is TGTGCCAGCAGTCACCGTTCCGGGACAGGGCCAGGAAACACCATATATTTT.

The chain joins TRBV6-4 to TRBJ2-3; 8 nucleotides match TRBD2. The CDR3 spans 15 residues. V dropped 2 bases and J dropped 1; count of bases not matched to a gene: 2. Germline lookup yields CDR1 MRHNA and CDR2 SNTAGT. CDR3: CASSDQGLGTDTQYF. CDR3 bases: TGTGCCAGCAGTGACCAGGGACTAGGCACAGATACGCAGTATTTT.

The gene calls are TRBV6-5 and TRBJ2-3, with D possibly TRBD2 on 6 matching bases. The CDR3 length is 15 residues. V was trimmed by 6 bases and J by 0 bases, leaving 13 bases between them. Looked up from germline, CDR1 is MNHEY and CDR2 is SVGAGI. CDR3 in amino acids: CASRPLAPSTDTQYF. CDR3 nucleotide sequence: TGTGCCAGCAGGCCACTAGCTCCAAGCACAGATACGCAGTATTTT.

This sequence joins TRBV6-5 and TRBJ1-5, with D perhaps TRBD1 (6 bases). The CDR3 length is 14 residues. Between the trimmed V and J ends, which lost 5 bases and 1 base, there was a span of 9 bases. The germline gives CDR1 MNHEY, CDR2 SVGAGI. In DNA form, the CDR3 reads TGTGCCAGCAGTACAGGGCAAAGCAATCAGCCCCAGCATTTT. Protein product: CASSTGQSNQPQHF.

The rearrangement links TRBV11-2 to TRBJ2-3; 7 bases map to TRBD2. The J segment lost 4 bases and the V segment lost 0 bases, leaving 4 bases of the junction unmatched. CDR3 length: 15 amino acids. Germline CDR1 and CDR2: SGHAT and FQNNGV. CDR3 amino acids: CASSLEGGFADTQYF. In nucleotides, the CDR3 is TGTGCCAGCAGCTTAGAGGGGGGGTTCGCAGATACGCAGTATTTT.

The rearrangement joins TRBV5-4 to TRBJ2-7, with a weak D call TRBD2 (6 bases). V was clipped by 3 bases and J by 7 bases, with 11 bases between them. The CDR3 contains 12 residues. Per the germline V gene, CDR1 is SGHNT and CDR2 is YYREEE (reference sequence). In DNA, the CDR3 is TGTGCCAGCAGCTGGGGCGGGGAAGAGCAGTACTTC. It yields the protein CASSWGGEEQYF.

This chain uses TRBV18 with TRBJ2-7; the match to TRBD1 covers 7 bases. The CDR3 spans 15 residues. Losses at the gene ends were 5 bases for V and 3 bases for J; bases not matched to a gene: 10. CDR1 is KGHSH and CDR2 is LQKENI in the germline V gene. The CDR3 sequence: CASSTERQGSYEQYF. DNA for the CDR3: TGTGCCAGCTCAACAGAGCGACAGGGCAGCTACGAGCAGTACTTC.

CDR3 in DNA: TGCGCCAGCAGCCAAGGGAGAGCGGGAAATGGAATCTACAATGAGCAGTTCTTC. Protein sequence: CASSQGRAGNGIYNEQFF. This rearrangement joins TRBV4-3 to TRBJ2-1; 7 nucleotides align to TRBD2. The CDR3 has 18 amino acids. The germline V gene has CDR1 LGHNA and CDR2 YSLEER. Trimming took 1 base from V and 3 from J; bases not matched to a gene: 12.

The J gene is TRBJ2-1, the V gene TRBV4-1, with a weak D call TRBD2 (5 bases). Germline V gene lookup returns CDR1 MGHRA and CDR2 YSYEKL. V lost 2 bases, J lost 6 bases, and 20 bases lay in between. CDR3 length equals 17 residues. The CDR3 region is CASSQRETPRAPNEQFF. CDR3 coding DNA: TGCGCCAGCAGCCAAAGGGAAACGCCGAGGGCCCCCAATGAGCAGTTCTTC.

The chain couples TRBV9 to TRBJ1-2; weak D call: TRBD1 (6 bases). This CDR3 is built from 15 residues. The V and J ends lost 4 bases and 4 bases respectively, with 17 bases between them. The germline V gene encodes CDR1 SGDLS and CDR2 YYNGEE. The DNA of the CDR3 is TGTGCCAGCAGCTCCCGCGGACTAGGGGGCTATGGCTACACCTTC. Protein: CASSSRGLGGYGYTF.

This chain uses TRBV27 with TRBJ1-5; 11 nucleotides align to TRBD1. Per germline, CDR1 MNHEY and CDR2 SMNVEV (reference sequence). The trim removed 5 bases at V and 0 bases at J, leaving 12 bases unmatched. CDR3 size: 19 residues. The CDR3 DNA reads TGTGCCAGCAGTCCCTCGGCGGGACAGGGGGGGTATAGCAATCAGCCCCAGCATTTT. This encodes CASSPSAGQGGYSNQPQHF.

In this sample, this clone turned up once. The rearrangement joins TRBV6-6 to TRBJ1-1; D remains unclear. CDR3 length equals 15 residues. V gave up 7 bases and J gave up 4 bases, with 19 bases separating them. Looked up from germline, CDR1 is MNHNY and CDR2 is SVGAGI (reference sequence). The CDR3 bases are TGTGCCAGCACTCCAATGACGGGTAAGAGCACTGAAGCTTTCTTT. This sequence encodes CASTPMTGKSTEAFF.

This clone has more than one count but fewer than ten. The V call is TRBV4-1, the J call TRBJ1-3; D is undetermined. Germline assignment: CDR1 MGHRA and CDR2 YSYEKL. The CDR3 loop spans 15 amino acids. Trimming took off 0 bases at V and 0 bases at J, with 6 bases between the two ends. The chain's CDR3 is CASSQDRSSGNTIYF. CDR3 sequence (DNA): TGCGCCAGCAGCCAAGATCGGAGCTCTGGAAACACCATATATTTT.

V gene TRBV9 combines with J gene TRBJ2-1; D may be TRBD2 (5 bases). CDR3 length: 12 amino acids. Germline values: CDR1 SGDLS, CDR2 YYNGEE. Trimming stripped 4 bases from V and 7 bases from J, with 9 bases between. In nucleotides, the CDR3 is TGTGCCAGCAGCACTAGGTGGAATGAGCAGTTCTTC. It encodes CASSTRWNEQFF.

The rearrangement joins TRBV6-5 to TRBJ2-7, with a possible D match to TRBD2 (6 bases). CDR3 length: 16 residues. The V and J ends lost 0 bases and 3 bases respectively, with 15 bases between them. Germline CDR1 is MNHEY and CDR2 is SVGAGI. Written as DNA, the CDR3 is TGTGCCAGCAGTTACTCGGGGGAGGCTGGGGTCTACGAGCAGTACTTC. Amino acid sequence: CASSYSGEAGVYEQYF.

The V call is TRBV4-3, the J call TRBJ2-5; 8 bases match TRBD2. V gave up 4 bases and J gave up 1 base; unmatched junction bases: 8. The CDR3 runs 16 residues. Per the germline V gene, CDR1 is LGHNA and CDR2 is YSLEER. In DNA, the CDR3 is TGCGCCAGCAGCCCTATGACTAGCGAGCCCCAAGAGACCCAGTACTTC. Its translation is CASSPMTSEPQETQYF.

The chain joins TRBV4-3 to TRBJ2-1; 10 bases fit TRBD2. CDR3 length: 17 amino acids. The V and J ends lost 1 base and 3 bases, in that order; junction bases with no gene match: 6. The germline V gene encodes CDR1 LGHNA and CDR2 YSLEER. CDR3 residues: CASSQVLGTSVYNEQFF. The CDR3 DNA is TGCGCCAGCAGCCAAGTTCTAGGGACTAGCGTCTACAATGAGCAGTTCTTC.